Following are 31 T cell receptor beta chains from one sample sequenced in a study of T cell repertoires in cytomegalovirus infection (dated by TCRdb to between 2018 and 2021). Data came from an Illumina HiSeq 1500. The public sequencing data were trimmed at Q25 with fastp and processed into clonotypes with MiXCR by TCRdb, which kept only in-frame beta chains. Every entry covers one CDR3 protein and lists the most common genes and DNA from its rows. Recorded for this sample are some 350,000 distinct CDR3 sequences; 15% to 20% of them occurred a single time. Together, the top ten hold under 9% of the sample. The sequencing input was PBMCs. The receptors originated from a human donor in good health (CMV status not recorded). Some clones in this sample may be carry-over from other donors' samples.

This clonotype was seen a few times. This chain connects TRBV29-1 to TRBJ2-3; possible D gene TRBD2, 6 bases. Trimming left V 3 bases short and J 6 bases short, with 7 bases between. Germline V gene lookup returns CDR1 SQVTM and CDR2 ANQGSEA. The CDR3 has 11 amino acids. CDR3 residues: CSVDAGDTQYF. The CDR3 DNA reads as TGCAGCGTTGATGCGGGGGATACGCAGTATTTT.

This clonotype was observed many times. The chain carries TRBV12-3 or TRBV12-4 and TRBJ1-2; D gene unclear. There are 12 residues in the CDR3. Deletions cut 7 bases from V and 2 bases from J, with 8 bases between. In DNA, the CDR3 is TGTGCCAGCAACCTTGGGAACTATGGCTACACCTTC. It yields the protein CASNLGNYGYTF.

J is TRBJ1-1 and V is TRBV5-4, with 10 nucleotides matching TRBD1. This CDR3 region has 15 residues. J lost 4 bases, V lost 4 bases, and 7 bases had no gene match. The germline gives CDR1 SGHNT, CDR2 YYREEE (reference sequence). The CDR3, as DNA: TGTGCCAGCAGCATGACAGGGGGCCTGGGCACTGAAGCTTTCTTT. Protein product: CASSMTGGLGTEAFF.

This clonotype was observed a few times. The rearrangement uses TRBV4-1 and TRBJ2-4, with 11 bases identical to TRBD2. The length of the CDR3 is 16 residues. With V trimmed by 4 bases and J by 3 bases, 5 bases remained unmatched. Germline CDR1 and CDR2: MGHRA and YSYEKL. The CDR3 here is CASSRVGTSGKNIQYF. The CDR3 DNA is TGCGCCAGCAGCCGCGTAGGGACTAGCGGCAAAAACATTCAGTACTTC.

The table lists this clonotype with a few counts. V usage is TRBV20-1 and J usage is TRBJ1-5; D gene unclear. Germline V CDR1 and CDR2: DFQATT, SNEGSKA (reference sequence). This CDR3 has 14 residues. V was trimmed by 0 bases and J by 5 bases, leaving 11 bases between them. CDR3 bases: TGCAGTGCTAGAGAGGACTCTTTCGATCAGCCCCAGCATTTT. This translates into CSAREDSFDQPQHF.

This clonotype was seen a handful of times. Here the CDR3 DNA reads TGTGCCAGCAGCTTAGAGGACAGTCGCAATCAGCCCCAGCATTTT. Its protein is CASSLEDSRNQPQHF. The chain is built from TRBV7-8 and TRBJ1-5; possibly TRBD1 for D (6 bases). V was clipped by 1 base and J by 2 bases, with 9 bases between them. The CDR3 has 15 amino acids. The germline V gene encodes CDR1 SGHVS and CDR2 FQNEAQ.

This clonotype was observed a few times. The gene calls are TRBV7-2 and TRBJ2-3, with 12 nucleotides matching TRBD2. V lost 5 bases to trimming and J lost 7 bases; unmatched junction nucleotides: 7. From germline, CDR1 is SGHTA and CDR2 FQGNSA. The CDR3 sequence is 15 residues long. This CDR3 reads CASSPSGRAANTQYF. The CDR3 DNA is TGTGCCAGCAGCCCTAGCGGGAGGGCCGCAAATACGCAGTATTTT. Full variable domain (missing parts from reference TRBV7-2 and TRBJ2-3): GAGVSQSPSNKVTEKGKDVELRCDPISGHTALYWYRQSLGQGLEFLIYFQGNSAPDKSGLPSDRFSAERTGGSVSTLTIQRTQQEDSAVYLCASSPSGRAANTQYFGPGTRLTVL.

This clonotype was observed many times. The rearrangement joins TRBV7-2 to TRBJ2-3; the D is unclear. The CDR3 has 14 amino acids. Germline V gives CDR1 SGHTA, CDR2 FQGNSA. The V and J ends lost 1 base and 0 bases respectively, with 5 bases between them. CDR3 in amino acids: CASSLGSSTDTQYF. The DNA of the CDR3 is TGTGCCAGCAGCTTAGGGTCTAGCACAGATACGCAGTATTTT.

Only a few counts were recorded for this clonotype. The chain combines TRBV2 with TRBJ2-3, with D perhaps TRBD2 (5 bases). Germline values: CDR1 SNHLY, CDR2 FYNNEI. The CDR3 contains 17 residues. Trimming left V 7 bases short and J 0 bases short, with 20 bases between. CDR3 sequence (DNA): TGTGCCAGCACCCAGGAGGCCTCGAAACCTAGCACAGATACGCAGTATTTT. Protein product: CASTQEASKPSTDTQYF.

The chain has TRBV6-1 and TRBJ1-4; 8 bases line up with TRBD1. Germline V gene data show CDR1 as MNHNS and CDR2 as SASEGT. This CDR3 has 11 amino acids. The V gene end was trimmed by 7 bases and the J gene end by 13 bases; junction bases not matched to a gene: 5. CDR3 region: CASMGTGRLFF. CDR3 DNA sequence: TGTGCCAGCATGGGGACAGGTCGACTGTTTTTT.

The chain combines TRBV29-1 with TRBJ2-1; D gene ambiguous. Germline loops: CDR1 SQVTM, CDR2 ANQGSEA. The CDR3 runs 11 residues. V lost 4 bases and J lost 9, with 10 bases in between. CDR3 sequence: CSVVPVPEQFF. Written as DNA, the CDR3 is TGCAGCGTTGTCCCGGTTCCTGAGCAGTTCTTC.

The chain couples TRBV12-3 or TRBV12-4 to TRBJ1-6; D gene ambiguous. Trimming took off 5 bases at V and 7 bases at J, with 15 bases between the two ends. The CDR3 has 15 residues. CDR3 nucleotide sequence: TGTGCCAGCAGTCTCACGGGCAGACTAAATTCACCCCTCCACTTT. Translated, it gives CASSLTGRLNSPLHF.

In its sample, this clonotype was seen a few times. The CDR3 is CASSQEFSRPYEQYF. The CDR3 region has the DNA TGCGCCAGCAGCCAAGAATTTTCCAGGCCCTACGAGCAGTACTTC. The V and J genes are TRBV4-1 and TRBJ2-7; no definite D call. Looked up from germline, CDR1 is MGHRA and CDR2 is YSYEKL. This CDR3 has 15 amino acids. Trimming left V 0 bases short and J 2 bases short, with 11 bases between.

This clonotype was seen many times. The gene calls are TRBV7-8 and TRBJ2-1, with 14 bases matching TRBD2. Germline-derived CDR1 and CDR2 are SGHVS and FQNEAQ. Trimming took 8 bases from V and 7 from J; bases not matched to a gene: 10. The CDR3 contains 16 residues. This CDR3 reads CASLPARTSGRNEQFF. Written as DNA, the CDR3 is TGTGCCAGCCTACCAGCCCGGACTAGCGGGAGGAATGAGCAGTTCTTC.

CDR3 nucleotide sequence: TGTGCCAGTAGCCCCCCGAGGCATGAGCAGTTCTTC. This sequence encodes CASSPPRHEQFF. The rearrangement links TRBV19 to TRBJ2-1; D is unresolved. The germline gives CDR1 LNHDA, CDR2 SQIVND (reference sequence). The CDR3 runs 12 residues. Deletions cut 6 bases from V and 8 bases from J, with 11 bases between.

This clonotype was picked up many times. This chain connects TRBV7-9 to TRBJ2-1, with D possibly being TRBD2 (6 bases). CDR1 SEHNR and CDR2 FQNEAQ come from the germline V gene (reference sequence). V was cut by 3 bases and J by 9 bases, with 18 bases left in between. The length of the CDR3 is 15 residues. The CDR3 nucleotides are TGTGCCAGCAGCTTTGAAGTCGGGAGAAGGGGTGAGCAGTTCTTC. It codes for CASSFEVGRRGEQFF.

This clonotype was seen at least ten times. V gene TRBV7-2 combines with J gene TRBJ1-5; TRBD1 matches at 11 bases. Germline CDR1 SGHTA, CDR2 FQGNSA. The V segment lost 5 bases and the J segment 10 bases; nucleotides outside the gene matches: 4. The CDR3 length is 13 residues. This chain's CDR3 is CASSPDRGLPQHF. The CDR3 nucleotides read TGTGCCAGCAGCCCGGACAGGGGGCTACCCCAGCATTTT.

This clonotype has a count of ten or more. The junction does not match germline at one end; this may be a read error. The V gene is TRBV7-9, the J gene TRBJ1-2; 7 positions agree with TRBD1. Germline CDR1 SEHNR, CDR2 FQNEAQ (reference sequence). The CDR3 spans 13 residues. CDR3 in amino acids: CASSLAGDSLLSF. Here the CDR3 DNA reads TGTGCCAGCAGCTTAGCGGGGGACAGCCTACTCTCCTTC.

The rearrangement joins TRBV4-3 to TRBJ2-3, with 7 bases matching TRBD2. V shed 8 bases and J 5 bases; nucleotides not matched to a gene: 13. The CDR3 runs to 15 residues. Germline V gene data show CDR1 as LGHNA and CDR2 as YSLEER. CDR3 in DNA: TGCGCCAGCGCCGGTCTGGCGGGGGTGAGAGATACGCAGTATTTT. Translated, it gives CASAGLAGVRDTQYF.

In this sample, this clonotype turned up a few times. The chain joins TRBV5-6 to TRBJ2-5; D ambiguous. V was trimmed by 2 bases and J by 1 base, leaving 12 bases between them. The germline gives CDR1 SGHDT, CDR2 YYEEEE. The CDR3 sequence is 15 residues long. CDR3 coding DNA: TGTGCCAGCAGCTTTGCATTCGGCACCCAAGAGACCCAGTACTTC. It codes for CASSFAFGTQETQYF.

The V gene is TRBV19, the J gene TRBJ1-2; no clear D gene. Trimming removed 5 bases at V and 4 bases at J, with 17 bases between. This CDR3 is 15 amino acids long. Per the germline V gene, CDR1 is LNHDA and CDR2 is SQIVND (reference sequence). CDR3 in DNA: TGTGCCAGTAGTCGGCGACACACCGGAGGCTATGGCTACACCTTC. Translation: CASSRRHTGGYGYTF. The variable domain in full, with the rest retrieved from reference TRBV19 and TRBJ1-2, is DGGITQSPKYLFRKEGQNVTLSCEQNLNHDAMYWYRQDPGQGLRLIYYSQIVNDFQKGDIAEGYSVSREKKESFPLTVTSAQKNPTAFYLCASSRRHTGGYGYTFGSGTRLTVV.

V gene TRBV28 combines with J gene TRBJ1-1; D remains ambiguous. Germline-derived CDR1 and CDR2 are MDHEN and SYDVKM. Trimming took off 5 bases at V and 7 bases at J, with 17 bases between the two ends. This CDR3 contains 14 residues. This CDR3 is CASSRHSLRNEAFF. The CDR3 bases are TGTGCCAGCAGTCGTCATTCTCTGCGGAATGAAGCTTTCTTT.

The chain uses TRBV24-1 and TRBJ1-1, with D perhaps matching TRBD1 (6 bases). V was trimmed by 2 bases and J by 2 bases, leaving 14 bases between them. CDR3 size: 16 residues. Germline V gene lookup returns CDR1 KGHDR and CDR2 SFDVKD. CDR3 region: CATSDSPGGRNTEAFF. CDR3 coding DNA: TGTGCCACCAGTGATTCCCCCGGGGGCCGAAACACTGAAGCTTTCTTT.

This clonotype was found a few times. This rearrangement joins TRBV11-2 to TRBJ1-1; TRBD1 is a possible D gene (5 bases). The germline V and J ends were trimmed by 5 bases and 4 bases, with 14 bases remaining between them. CDR1 and CDR2 from the germline V gene are SGHAT and FQNNGV. This CDR3 spans 14 amino acids. This CDR3 reads CASSPRVMGTEAFF. The CDR3 bases are TGTGCCAGCAGCCCCAGGGTTATGGGCACTGAAGCTTTCTTT.

The chain combines TRBV18 with TRBJ2-5, with D possibly called TRBD1 or TRBD2 (5 bases each). Trimming took 4 bases from V and 5 from J, leaving 8 bases between them. Germline CDR1 KGHSH, CDR2 LQKENI. The CDR3 runs 12 residues. The CDR3 DNA reads as TGTGCCAGCTCACAAGGGGAGGAGACCCAGTACTTC. The encoded protein is CASSQGEETQYF.

This clonotype was counted once. The chain links TRBV20-1 to TRBJ2-5; D tentatively fits TRBD1 or TRBD2 (5 bases each). Germline assignment: CDR1 DFQATT and CDR2 SNEGSKA (reference sequence). The CDR3 covers 12 residues. The ends were cut back, 7 bases at V and 7 bases at J, with 16 bases in the middle. The CDR3 bases are TGCAGTGGAGGGAGAGGGGCCGGGACCCAGTACTTC. Translation gives CSGGRGAGTQYF.

This chain uses TRBV5-6 with TRBJ2-2; D is undetermined. The CDR3 contains 14 residues. Germline CDR1 is SGHDT and CDR2 is YYEEEE. Trimming stripped 4 bases from V and 5 bases from J, with 12 bases between. CDR3 residues: CASSDRPRTGELFF. DNA of the CDR3: TGTGCCAGCAGCGATCGGCCGAGAACCGGGGAGCTGTTTTTT.

In its sample, this clonotype was seen many times. The chain links TRBV7-8 to TRBJ2-7; tentatively, D is TRBD1 or TRBD2 (5 bases each). The CDR3 has 15 residues. Germline V gene sequence: CDR1 SGHVS, CDR2 FQNEAQ. V gave up 3 bases and J gave up 0 bases, with 12 bases separating them. Here the CDR3 reads CASSLRGPLSYEQYF. The CDR3 DNA reads as TGTGCCAGCAGCTTGAGGGGACCTCTCTCCTACGAGCAGTACTTC.

The rearrangement uses TRBV7-9 and TRBJ2-7; TRBD1 matches at 7 bases. Germline V gene sequence: CDR1 SEHNR, CDR2 FQNEAQ (reference sequence). V trimming: 5 bases; J trimming: 5 bases; junction bases outside the gene matches: 12. The CDR3 has 15 amino acids. This CDR3 reads CASSPDADRLDEQYF. DNA for the CDR3: TGTGCCAGCAGCCCCGACGCGGACAGGCTCGACGAGCAGTACTTC.

The V call is TRBV2, the J call TRBJ1-1; D is undetermined. This CDR3 spans 15 amino acids. Germline CDR1 reads SNHLY; CDR2 reads FYNNEI. Deletions cut 8 bases from V and 4 bases from J, with 20 bases between. The CDR3 region has the DNA TGTGCCAGCGCCACGACGGCGGGAATGGGCACTGAAGCTTTCTTT. It yields the protein CASATTAGMGTEAFF.

The rearrangement joins TRBV12-3 or TRBV12-4 to TRBJ2-1; no reliable D call. The V and J ends lost 3 bases and 4 bases respectively, with 7 bases between them. CDR3 size: 13 residues. CDR3 in amino acids: CASSLPAYNEQFF. The CDR3 DNA reads TGTGCCAGCAGTTTGCCAGCGTACAATGAGCAGTTCTTC.